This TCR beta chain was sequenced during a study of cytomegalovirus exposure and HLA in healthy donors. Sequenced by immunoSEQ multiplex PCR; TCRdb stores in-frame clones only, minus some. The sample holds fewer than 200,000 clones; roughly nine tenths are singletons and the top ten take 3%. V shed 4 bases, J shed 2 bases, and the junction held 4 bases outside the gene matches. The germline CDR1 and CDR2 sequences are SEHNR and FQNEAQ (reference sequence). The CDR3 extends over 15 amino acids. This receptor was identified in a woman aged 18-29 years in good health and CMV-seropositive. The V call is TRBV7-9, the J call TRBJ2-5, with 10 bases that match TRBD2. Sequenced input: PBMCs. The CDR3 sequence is CASSSTSGAQETQYF. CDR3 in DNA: TGTGCCAGCAGCTCAACTAGCGGGGCTCAAGAGACCCAGTACTTC.